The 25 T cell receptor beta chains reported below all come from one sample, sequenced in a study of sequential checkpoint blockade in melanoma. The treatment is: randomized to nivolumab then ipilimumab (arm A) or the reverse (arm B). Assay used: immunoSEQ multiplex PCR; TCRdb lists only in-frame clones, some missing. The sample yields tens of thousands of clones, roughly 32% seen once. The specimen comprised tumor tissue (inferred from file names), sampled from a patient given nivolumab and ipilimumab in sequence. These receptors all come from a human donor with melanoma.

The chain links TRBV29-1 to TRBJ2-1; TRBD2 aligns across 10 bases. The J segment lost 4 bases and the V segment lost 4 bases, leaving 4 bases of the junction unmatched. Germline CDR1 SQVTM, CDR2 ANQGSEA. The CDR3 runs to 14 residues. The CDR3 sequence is CSVAGSGGYNEQFF. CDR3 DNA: TGCAGCGTTGCGGGTAGCGGGGGGTACAATGAGCAGTTCTTC.

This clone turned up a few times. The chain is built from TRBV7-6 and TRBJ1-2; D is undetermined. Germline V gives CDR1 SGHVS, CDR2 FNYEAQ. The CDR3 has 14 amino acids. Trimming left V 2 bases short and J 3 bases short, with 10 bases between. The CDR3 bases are TGTGCCAGCAGCTTATCTGGGAACTACTATGGCTACACCTTC. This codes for CASSLSGNYYGYTF.

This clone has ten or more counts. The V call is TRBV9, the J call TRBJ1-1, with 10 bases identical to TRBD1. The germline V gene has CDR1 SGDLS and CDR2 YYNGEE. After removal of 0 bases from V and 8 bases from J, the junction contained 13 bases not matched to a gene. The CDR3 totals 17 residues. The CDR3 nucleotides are TGTGCCAGCAGCGTAGGTGGGACAGGGGTCCCCCTGGGGGAAGCTTTCTTT. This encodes CASSVGGTGVPLGEAFF.

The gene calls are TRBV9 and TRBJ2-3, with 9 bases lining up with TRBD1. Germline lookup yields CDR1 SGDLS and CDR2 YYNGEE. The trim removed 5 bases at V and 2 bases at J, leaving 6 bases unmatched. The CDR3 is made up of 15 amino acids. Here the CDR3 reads CASSMTGGDTDTQYF. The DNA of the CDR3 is TGTGCCAGCAGTATGACAGGGGGGGACACAGATACGCAGTATTTT. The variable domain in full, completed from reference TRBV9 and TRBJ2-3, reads DSGVTQTPKHLITATGQRVTLRCSPRSGDLSVYWYQQSLDQGLQFLIQYYNGEERAKGNILERFSAQQFPDLHSELNLSSLELGDSALYFCASSMTGGDTDTQYFGPGTRLTVL.

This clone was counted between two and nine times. CDR3 sequence (DNA): TGTGCCAGCACCCGGGACAGGGGCACTGAAGCTTTCTTT. It specifies CASTRDRGTEAFF. J is TRBJ1-1 and V is TRBV6-8, with 10 bases matching TRBD1. This CDR3 is 13 amino acids long. V dropped 7 bases and J dropped 4; count of bases not matched to a gene: 3. Germline CDR1 and CDR2: MNHGY and SAAAGT.

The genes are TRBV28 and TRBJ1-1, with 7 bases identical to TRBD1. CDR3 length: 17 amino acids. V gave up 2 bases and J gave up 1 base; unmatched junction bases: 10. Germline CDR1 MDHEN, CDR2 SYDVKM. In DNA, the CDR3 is TGTGCCAGCAGTTTACCGATAAGGGGACAGCAGAACACTGAAGCTTTCTTT. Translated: CASSLPIRGQQNTEAFF.

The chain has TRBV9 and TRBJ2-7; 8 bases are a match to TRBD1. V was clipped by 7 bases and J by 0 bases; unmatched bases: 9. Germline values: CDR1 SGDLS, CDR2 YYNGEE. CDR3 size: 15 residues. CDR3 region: CASFRQGPDSYEQYF. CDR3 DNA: TGTGCCAGCTTTCGACAGGGGCCTGACTCCTACGAGCAGTACTTC.

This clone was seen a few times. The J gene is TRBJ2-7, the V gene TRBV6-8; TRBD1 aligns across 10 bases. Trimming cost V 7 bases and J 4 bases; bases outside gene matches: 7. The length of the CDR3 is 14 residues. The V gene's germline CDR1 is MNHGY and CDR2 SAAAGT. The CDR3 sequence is CASTHGTGVYEQYF. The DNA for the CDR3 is TGTGCCAGCACCCACGGGACAGGGGTTTACGAGCAGTACTTC.

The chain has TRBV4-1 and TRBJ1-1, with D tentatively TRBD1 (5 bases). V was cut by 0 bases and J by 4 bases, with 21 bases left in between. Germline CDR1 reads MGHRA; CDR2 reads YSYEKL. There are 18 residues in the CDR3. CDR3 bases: TGCGCCAGCAGCCAAGAATCAGGGACTTTTCGATTTTCCACTGAAGCTTTCTTT. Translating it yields CASSQESGTFRFSTEAFF.

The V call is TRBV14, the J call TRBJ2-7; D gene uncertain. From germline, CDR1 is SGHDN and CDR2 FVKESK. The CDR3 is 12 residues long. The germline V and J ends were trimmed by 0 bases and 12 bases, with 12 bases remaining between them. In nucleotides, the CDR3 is TGTGCCAGCAGCCAAGATCACCTTTTTAGGTACTTC. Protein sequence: CASSQDHLFRYF.

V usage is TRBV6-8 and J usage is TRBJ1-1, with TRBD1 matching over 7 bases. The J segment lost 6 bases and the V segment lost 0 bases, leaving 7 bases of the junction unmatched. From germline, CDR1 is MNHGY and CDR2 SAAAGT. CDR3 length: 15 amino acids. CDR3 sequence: CASSYSRQGVAEAFF. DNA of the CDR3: TGTGCCAGCAGTTACTCTCGGCAGGGGGTCGCTGAAGCTTTCTTT.

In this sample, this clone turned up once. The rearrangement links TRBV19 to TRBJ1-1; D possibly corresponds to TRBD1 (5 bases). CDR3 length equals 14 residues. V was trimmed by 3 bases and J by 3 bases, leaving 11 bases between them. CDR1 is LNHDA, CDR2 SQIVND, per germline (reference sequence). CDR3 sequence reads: CASSIGGPYTEAFF. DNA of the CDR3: TGTGCCAGTAGTATCGGGGGTCCGTACACTGAAGCTTTCTTT. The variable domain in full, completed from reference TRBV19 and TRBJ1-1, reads DGGITQSPKYLFRKEGQNVTLSCEQNLNHDAMYWYRQDPGQGLRLIYYSQIVNDFQKGDIAEGYSVSREKKESFPLTVTSAQKNPTAFYLCASSIGGPYTEAFFGQGTRLTVV.

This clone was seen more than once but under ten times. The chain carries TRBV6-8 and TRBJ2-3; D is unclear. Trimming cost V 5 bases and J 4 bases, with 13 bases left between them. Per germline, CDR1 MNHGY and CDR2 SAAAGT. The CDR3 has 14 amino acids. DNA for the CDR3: TGTGCCAGCAGTGACCGGAGATCGGCAGATACGCAGTATTTT. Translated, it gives CASSDRRSADTQYF.

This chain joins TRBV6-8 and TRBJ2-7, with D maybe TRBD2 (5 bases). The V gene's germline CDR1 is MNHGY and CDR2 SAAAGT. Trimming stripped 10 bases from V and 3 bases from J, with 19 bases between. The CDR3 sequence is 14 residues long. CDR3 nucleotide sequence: TGTGCCATAAAACCCCGGTCTGACTACTACGAGCAGTACTTC. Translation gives CAIKPRSDYYEQYF.

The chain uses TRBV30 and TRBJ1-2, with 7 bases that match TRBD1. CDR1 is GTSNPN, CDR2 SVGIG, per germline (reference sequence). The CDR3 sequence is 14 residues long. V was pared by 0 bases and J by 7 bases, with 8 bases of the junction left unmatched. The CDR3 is CAWSVQEGAVGYTF. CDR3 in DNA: TGTGCCTGGAGTGTTCAGGAGGGGGCGGTTGGCTACACCTTC.

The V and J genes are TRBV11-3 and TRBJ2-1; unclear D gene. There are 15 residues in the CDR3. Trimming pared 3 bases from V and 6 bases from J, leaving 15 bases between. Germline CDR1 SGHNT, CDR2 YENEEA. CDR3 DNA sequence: TGTGCCAGCAGCTTGGCCTTCTCCGGGTTCAATGAGCAGTTCTTC. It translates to CASSLAFSGFNEQFF. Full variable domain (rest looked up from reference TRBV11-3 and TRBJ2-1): EAGVVQSPRYKIIEKKQPVAFWCNPISGHNTLYWYLQNLGQGPELLIRYENEEAVDDSQLPKDRFSAERLKGVDSTLKIQPAELGDSAVYLCASSLAFSGFNEQFFGPGTRLTVL.

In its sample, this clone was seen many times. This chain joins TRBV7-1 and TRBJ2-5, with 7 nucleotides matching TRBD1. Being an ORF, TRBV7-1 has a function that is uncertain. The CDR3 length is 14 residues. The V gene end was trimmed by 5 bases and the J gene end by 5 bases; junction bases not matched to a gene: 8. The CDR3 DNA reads TGTGCCAGCAGCACGACAGGGTACCGGGAGACCCAGTACTTC. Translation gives CASSTTGYRETQYF.

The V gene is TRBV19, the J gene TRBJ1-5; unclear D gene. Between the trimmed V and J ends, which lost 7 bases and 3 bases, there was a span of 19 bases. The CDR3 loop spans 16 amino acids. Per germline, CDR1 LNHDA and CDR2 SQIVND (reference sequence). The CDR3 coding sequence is TGTGCCAGTACTCCTACCGAGTGGAGTTTCAATCAGCCCCAGCATTTT. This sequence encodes CASTPTEWSFNQPQHF.

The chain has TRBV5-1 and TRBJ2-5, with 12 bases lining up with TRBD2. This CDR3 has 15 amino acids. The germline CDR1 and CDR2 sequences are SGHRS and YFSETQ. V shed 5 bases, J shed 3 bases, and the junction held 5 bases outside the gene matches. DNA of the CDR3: TGCGCCAGCAGGGGGCGACTAGCGGGGGAAGAGACCCAGTACTTC. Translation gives CASRGRLAGEETQYF.

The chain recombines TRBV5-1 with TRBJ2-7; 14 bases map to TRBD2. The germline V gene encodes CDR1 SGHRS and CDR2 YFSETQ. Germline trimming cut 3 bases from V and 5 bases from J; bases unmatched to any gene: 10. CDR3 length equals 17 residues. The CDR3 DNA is TGCGCCAGCAGCTGGGGACTAGCGGGGGCCTTAGTGGACGAGCAGTACTTC. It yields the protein CASSWGLAGALVDEQYF.

The CDR3 coding sequence is TGCGCCAGCAGGACTAGCGGGGGACCCACAGATACGCAGTATTTT. Translated, it gives CASRTSGGPTDTQYF. V gene TRBV5-1 combines with J gene TRBJ2-3; 12 positions agree with TRBD2. The CDR3 has 15 residues. Germline V gene data show CDR1 as SGHRS and CDR2 as YFSETQ. Germline trimming cut 5 bases from V and 2 bases from J; bases unmatched to any gene: 3.

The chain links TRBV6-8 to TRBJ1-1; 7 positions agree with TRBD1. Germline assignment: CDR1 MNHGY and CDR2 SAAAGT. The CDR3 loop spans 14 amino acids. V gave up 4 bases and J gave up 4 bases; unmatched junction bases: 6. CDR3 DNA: TGTGCCAGCAGTTCCGACAGGGCGAGCACTGAAGCTTTCTTT. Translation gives CASSSDRASTEAFF.

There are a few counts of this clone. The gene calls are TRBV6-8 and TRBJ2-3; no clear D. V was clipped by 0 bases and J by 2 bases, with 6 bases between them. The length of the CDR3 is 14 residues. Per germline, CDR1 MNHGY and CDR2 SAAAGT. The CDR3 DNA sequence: TGTGCCAGCAGTTACTCGGGGTACACAGATACGCAGTATTTT. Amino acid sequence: CASSYSGYTDTQYF.

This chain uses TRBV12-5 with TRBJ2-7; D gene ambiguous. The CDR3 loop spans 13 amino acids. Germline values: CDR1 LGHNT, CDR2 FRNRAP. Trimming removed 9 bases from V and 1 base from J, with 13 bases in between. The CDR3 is CASPPQHSYEQYF. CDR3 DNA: TGTGCTAGCCCGCCTCAACATTCCTACGAGCAGTACTTC.

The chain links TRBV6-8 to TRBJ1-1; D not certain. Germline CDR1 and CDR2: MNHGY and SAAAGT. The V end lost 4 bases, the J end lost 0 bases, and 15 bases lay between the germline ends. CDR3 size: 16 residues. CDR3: CASSLGRGTMNTEAFF. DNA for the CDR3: TGTGCCAGCAGTTTAGGACGGGGAACTATGAACACTGAAGCTTTCTTT.